This TCR beta chain was profiled in a study of blood T cells in healthy people across ages. Study-level results: Strong correlation was found linking TCR beta diversity to naive T cell percentage. Diversity of TCR beta per million T cells declined in a roughly linear way with age.

Regarding this clonotype: Its antigen is unknown.

The CDR3 is 16 amino acids. Trimming at V came to 2 bases and at J to 7 bases, leaving 15 bases not matched to a gene. CDR1 is SGHRS, CDR2 YFSETQ, per germline. The authors ran a second PCR of roughly 6 to 12 cycles using a sample-barcoded 5' primer and a J-beta primer mix. One entry per CDR3 protein results from TCRdb running MiXCR on the 5' RACE reads. The sample carries 800,000 to 950,000 distinct CDR3 sequences, roughly 43% recorded once. The receptor was derived from a man under 40 in good health. V and J are TRBV5-1 and TRBJ2-7; TRBD2 matches 7 bases. The sequencing sample was made of blood. Written as DNA, the CDR3 is TGCGCCAGCAGCTTAGACGGTAGCGGGCGTTTGGGGGAGCAGTACTTC. Translation: CASSLDGSGRLGEQYF.